One sample yielded the 19 T cell receptor beta chains listed below, sequenced in a study of Graves' ophthalmopathy and Graves' hyperthyroidism. Transcripts of RNA were the source for amplifying TCR beta CDR3 regions. Investigators did first-round RT-PCR with HTBI primers, then second-round multiplex PCR. TCRdb independently ran MiXCR on the multiplex PCR reads; one entry per CDR3 protein. Counted here are hundreds of thousands of distinct CDR3 sequences, approximately 15% occurring once; the ten biggest clones make up 9.8%. Sequences were obtained from blood. The receptors shown here come from a woman in her 30s with Graves' ophthalmopathy.

In its sample, this clonotype was seen many times. The chain employs TRBV10-3 and TRBJ1-2; D may be TRBD1 (6 bases). The germline gives CDR1 ENHRY, CDR2 SYGVKD. V gave up 2 bases and J gave up 8 bases, with 18 bases separating them. The CDR3 spans 15 residues. The CDR3 nucleotides are TGTGCCATCAGTGAGGTTCCACAGGGACCTTTGGGCTACACCTTC. It translates to CAISEVPQGPLGYTF.

This clonotype was detected many times. This chain links TRBV28 with TRBJ1-5; D not certain. The CDR3 totals 13 residues. Trimming cost V 5 bases and J 4 bases, with 9 bases left between them. Germline V gene lookup returns CDR1 MDHEN and CDR2 SYDVKM. CDR3 residues: CASSPLVNQPQHF. DNA for the CDR3: TGTGCCAGCAGTCCATTAGTAAATCAGCCCCAGCATTTT.

This clonotype was counted many times. The rearrangement links TRBV11-2 to TRBJ1-2; D is unresolved. CDR1 and CDR2 from the germline V gene are SGHAT and FQNNGV. The CDR3 consists of 14 residues. V lost 0 bases, J lost 9 bases, and 14 bases lay in between. CDR3 residues: CASSLDQVQSSYTF. Here the CDR3 DNA reads TGTGCCAGCAGCTTAGATCAAGTTCAGTCAAGCTACACCTTC.

The sample holds many counts of this clonotype. V is TRBV24-1 and J is TRBJ2-5; 11 bases are a match to TRBD1. The CDR3 is made up of 16 amino acids. CDR1 and CDR2 from the germline V gene are KGHDR and SFDVKD. V shed 4 bases and J 3 bases; nucleotides not matched to a gene: 6. CDR3 residues: CATSDPDRGREETQYF. The CDR3 region has the DNA TGTGCCACCAGTGACCCGGACAGGGGGCGCGAAGAGACCCAGTACTTC.

This clonotype was seen many times. This rearrangement joins TRBV2 to TRBJ1-5; TRBD1 matches 7 bases. This CDR3 region has 12 residues. V lost 9 bases to trimming and J lost 5 bases; unmatched junction nucleotides: 4. The germline CDR1 and CDR2 sequences are SNHLY and FYNNEI. CDR3 DNA: TGTGCCAGAGGAGACAGGGATCAGCCCCAGCATTTT. Its protein product is CARGDRDQPQHF. Using reference TRBV2 and TRBJ1-5 for the parts outside the CDR3, the full variable domain is EPEVTQTPSHQVTQMGQEVILRCVPISNHLYFYWYRQILGQKVEFLVSFYNNEISEKSEIFDDQFSVERPDGSNFTLKIRSTKLEDSAMYFCARGDRDQPQHFGDGTRLSIL.

This clonotype was seen repeatedly, ten times or more. V usage is TRBV11-1 and J usage is TRBJ2-7; 13 bases match TRBD2. CDR3 size: 16 residues. CDR1 is SGHAT and CDR2 is FQDESV in the germline V gene (reference sequence). V lost 5 bases, J lost 2 bases, and 6 bases stayed unmatched. In DNA, the CDR3 is TGTGCCAGCAGCCACGGACTAGCGGGAGTCGCCTACGAGCAGTACTTC. It yields the protein CASSHGLAGVAYEQYF.

This clonotype appeared many times. The chain recombines TRBV28 with TRBJ1-2; D might be TRBD1 (5 bases). There are 14 residues in the CDR3. Germline V lookup: CDR1 MDHEN, CDR2 SYDVKM. The V end lost 3 bases, the J end lost 2 bases, and 10 bases lay between the germline ends. CDR3 amino acids: CASSFGTRNYGYTF. DNA of the CDR3: TGTGCCAGCAGTTTCGGGACTAGAAACTATGGCTACACCTTC.

This clonotype has at least ten counts. This chain links TRBV6-5 with TRBJ1-1; D may be TRBD1 (5 bases). This CDR3 spans 15 amino acids. V was cut by 2 bases and J by 6 bases, with 16 bases left in between. CDR1 and CDR2 (germline): MNHEY, SVGAGI. Here the CDR3 reads CASSYDSGPWAEAFF. The CDR3 DNA reads TGTGCCAGCAGTTACGATTCGGGACCGTGGGCTGAAGCTTTCTTT.

This chain connects TRBV20-1 to TRBJ2-5, with 8 bases fitting TRBD2. The CDR3 loop spans 13 amino acids. J was trimmed by 9 bases and V by 6 bases; bases with no gene match: 12. Germline CDR1 and CDR2: DFQATT and SNEGSKA (reference sequence). The CDR3 protein is CSAATSGEGAQYF. The CDR3 bases are TGCAGTGCAGCAACTAGCGGCGAGGGGGCCCAGTACTTC.

This clonotype was found a few times. This chain connects TRBV25-1 to TRBJ2-5; perhaps TRBD1 as D (6 bases). Trimming removed 2 bases from V and 7 bases from J, with 17 bases in between. There are 15 residues in the CDR3. Germline CDR1 is MGHDK and CDR2 is SYGVNS. The chain's CDR3 is CASSEPGARGGTQYF. CDR3 DNA: TGTGCCAGCAGTGAACCCGGGGCCCGAGGGGGGACCCAGTACTTC.

About this clonotype itself: The junction and the germline gene differ at one end; a read error may be behind it. The chain joins TRBV7-2 to TRBJ2-5; 8 bases are a match to TRBD2. CDR3 length: 14 residues. Germline V lookup: CDR1 SGHTA, CDR2 FQGNSA. CDR3 in amino acids: CAISLRWRGETRYF. The CDR3 DNA sequence: TGTGCCATCAGCTTACGGTGGCGGGGGGAGACCCGGTACTTC.

The table lists this clonotype with many counts. V usage is TRBV27 and J usage is TRBJ1-2, with TRBD1 matching over 9 bases. J lost 3 bases, V lost 8 bases, and 13 bases had no gene match. In germline, CDR1 is MNHEY, CDR2 SMNVEV (reference sequence). This CDR3 region has 16 residues. The CDR3 sequence: CASSSHETGGDYGYTF. DNA of the CDR3: TGTGCCAGCTCGAGCCACGAGACAGGGGGTGACTATGGCTACACCTTC.

This clonotype was observed at least ten times. The genes are TRBV6-1 and TRBJ2-5; the D is unclear. Trimming removed 2 bases at V and 3 bases at J, with 10 bases between. The CDR3 runs 14 residues. CDR1 is MNHNS, CDR2 SASEGT, per germline. The CDR3 loop reads CASSELRQEETQYF. The CDR3 DNA reads as TGTGCCAGCAGTGAATTGAGGCAGGAAGAGACCCAGTACTTC.

This clonotype showed up many times. The V and J genes are TRBV5-6 and TRBJ1-1, with D possibly matching TRBD1 (6 bases). This CDR3 has 17 residues. The germline V and J ends were trimmed by 0 bases and 1 base, with 16 bases remaining between them. CDR1 and CDR2 (germline): SGHDT, YYEEEE. The CDR3 loop is CASSLGLNRVGNTEAFF. CDR3 coding DNA: TGTGCCAGCAGCTTGGGGCTGAACAGGGTCGGGAACACTGAAGCTTTCTTT.

This clonotype was seen repeatedly, ten times or more. J is TRBJ1-1 and V is TRBV29-1; D is unresolved. The CDR3 has 12 amino acids. The V gene's germline CDR1 is SQVTM and CDR2 ANQGSEA. The V end lost 7 bases, the J end lost 3 bases, and 12 bases lay between the germline ends. Here the CDR3 reads CSAVTADTEAFF. Here the CDR3 DNA reads TGCAGCGCAGTGACGGCGGACACTGAAGCTTTCTTT.

This clonotype showed up many times. The rearrangement uses TRBV18 and TRBJ1-2; tentative D call: TRBD1 (5 bases). Germline values: CDR1 KGHSH, CDR2 LQKENI. This CDR3 is 15 amino acids long. V was clipped by 1 base and J by 6 bases, with 15 bases between them. The CDR3 sequence is CASSPLAGLGDGYTF. CDR3 bases: TGTGCCAGCTCACCACTCGCAGGGCTGGGTGATGGCTACACCTTC.

Many counts were recorded for this clonotype. This chain uses TRBV6-5 with TRBJ1-2; D is possibly TRBD1 (5 bases). The CDR3 runs 13 residues. The germline V and J ends were trimmed by 2 bases and 8 bases, with 12 bases remaining between them. CDR1 and CDR2 from the germline V gene are MNHEY and SVGAGI. CDR3 sequence reads: CASSYTLGQGYTF. CDR3 DNA sequence: TGTGCCAGCAGTTACACGCTAGGACAAGGCTACACCTTC.

In this sample, this clonotype turned up many times. The rearrangement joins TRBV7-8 to TRBJ1-1; the D is unclear. The CDR3 has 11 amino acids. Trimming shortened V by 3 bases and J by 7 bases, and 6 bases separated the two germline ends. CDR1 and CDR2 (germline): SGHVS, FQNEAQ. The CDR3 spells CASSLGREAFF. The CDR3 nucleotides are TGTGCCAGCAGCTTGGGTCGTGAAGCTTTCTTT.

This clonotype has more than one count but fewer than ten. In DNA, the CDR3 is TGCGCCAGCACCGTGGGGGGGCAAGAGACCCAGTACTTC. Its protein product is CASTVGGQETQYF. The genes are TRBV5-1 and TRBJ2-5; 7 bases agree with TRBD2. Trimming took 6 bases from V and 2 from J; bases not matched to a gene: 4. CDR1 and CDR2 from the germline V gene are SGHRS and YFSETQ. This CDR3 contains 13 residues.